The sequence of this T cell receptor (beta chain) was determined in a study of blood T cell repertoires in COVID-19 (dated by TCRdb to about 2020). About the full investigation: Samples covering the acute and convalescent phases of COVID-19 were provided by collaborators in the United States, Italy and Spain. The prospective study material was composed of cDNA or gDNA derived from T cells, B-cell-depleted T cells, or PBMCs. A de-identified subject ID, COVID-19 status, age in years and sex were almost always included in the sample metadata. Where available, HLA class I and class II types were obtained from metadata supplied by the sample provider rather than from assay-based typing. Subjects who had been exposed to COVID-19, were actively infected with it, or had recovered from it provided the deeply sampled blood TCRbeta repertoires that made up the dataset. Samples were obtained from the ongoing ImmuneRACE study (first 160 participants) and from over 1,000 subjects provided by 6 global collaborators. The repertoires were released in a freely available public database meant as a resource for research on the immune response to SARS-CoV-2. The investigation overall reported the following: Clinical and demographic metadata were provided uncurated, with the amount varying by source and participant.

With respect to this clone: It lacks a known antigen. No base qualities exist here, and no much larger clone lies one base off it.

The CDR3, from cysteine to phenylalanine, totals 13 residues. Here the CDR3 DNA is all that survives: 39 bases in frame from base 1. CDR1 and CDR2, per the germline V gene, are ENHRY and SYGVKD. Unmatched junction bases come to 4, with V trimmed by 3 bases and J by 7 bases. Whole blood was collected in K2EDTA tubes by collaborating institutions according to the institutions' own protocols. For TCRbeta analysis, collaborator samples were shipped as frozen whole blood, as isolated PBMCs, or as DNA extracted from either sample type. The immunoSEQ Assay, a bias-controlled multiplex PCR, was used to amplify TCRbeta CDR3 regions from genomic DNA. The published analysis was carried out like this. The number of nucleated cells in each sample was estimated by amplification of reference gene primers within the assay. To quantify the absolute abundance of each unique TCRbeta CDR3 rearrangement, sequence reads were collapsed and filtered. For each sample, productive Simpson clonality was calculated as the square root of Simpson's diversity index across productive rearrangements. TCRdb stores this immuneACCESS table with in-frame sequences only. Part of the clones is absent; in the studies checked, under half of the shortfall reflects unresolved V genes, and no reason is known for the rest. V, J and clone size reflect that table, while D and trimming were determined from the DNA. The sample table contains 250,000 to 300,000 clones; only one count was recorded for approximately 83% of them. The ten largest clones capture roughly 11% of the sample.

The sequence derives from a woman aged 65 to 85 with acute or convalescent COVID-19. The specimen sequenced was peripheral blood. This sequence uses TRBV10-3 and TRBJ1-2, with TRBD1 identical over 8 junction bases. The nucleotide sequence reads as follows: TGTGCCATCAGTGACAGGGGGCAGGCTGGCTACACCTTC. Its protein is CAISDRGQAGYTF.